This is a list of T cell receptor beta chains from one sample in a study of shared clonotypes between healthy human individuals. The table came from immunoSEQ multiplex PCR; TCRdb's copy has only in-frame clones and leaves some out. The table has 1.4 million or so clones, approximately 98.5% seen once. The sample comprised naive CD4+ T cells sorted from blood. All receptors come from a man aged 30 to 45 in good health. Both conserved end residues are part of each CDR3. D genes are given only for firm matches. Clone size is shown for a subset of rows, as once, few, many or a class of expanded clone.

D gene	clone size	V gene	J gene	CDR3 DNA	CDR3 protein
NA	once	TRBV5-1	TRBJ1-2	TGCGCCAGCAGCTTAGGATACAACTATGGCTACACCTTC	CASSLGYNYGYTF
TRBD2	NA	TRBV7-8	TRBJ2-1	TGTGCCAGCAGTCTAGCGGACCACAATGAGCAGTTCTTC	CASSLADHNEQFF
NA	NA	TRBV7-9	TRBJ2-2	TGTGCCAGCAGCTTCCCCCTACCCGGGGAGCTGTTTTTT	CASSFPLPGELFF
NA	NA	TRBV10-3	TRBJ1-2	TGTGCCATCAGTGAGTCGAACTTAGGATCTAACTATGGCTACACCTTC	CAISESNLGSNYGYTF
TRBD2	NA	TRBV30	TRBJ2-1	TGTGCCTGGAGTGCAGGACTAGTCAATGAGCAGTTCTTC	CAWSAGLVNEQFF
TRBD1	NA	TRBV14	TRBJ2-7	TGTGCCAGCAGCCGGTCTACAGGGGTTTCCTACGAGCAGTACTTC	CASSRSTGVSYEQYF
TRBD2	once	TRBV5-6	TRBJ2-3	TGTGCCACCTCGGGGGGAGCGGCTAGCACAGATACGCAGTATTTT	CATSGGAASTDTQYF
NA	NA	TRBV19	TRBJ2-7	TGTGCCAGTAGTCGCCAGCCTTCCTACGAGCAGTACTTT	CASSRQPSYEQYF
NA	NA	TRBV18	TRBJ2-7	TGTGCCAGCAGCGGGCTGCGCATGGAGCAGTACTTC	CASSGLRMEQYF
NA	NA	TRBV2	TRBJ2-4	TGTGCCAGCATGGATAACCGCCTCCTAGCCAAAAACATTCAGTACTTC	CASMDNRLLAKNIQYF
NA	NA	TRBV6-5	TRBJ2-6	TGTGCCAGCAGTTCCCCGCAGGGGGCCAACGTCCTGACTTTC	CASSSPQGANVLTF
NA	NA	TRBV21-1	TRBJ2-7	TGTGCCAGCAGCAAACTTTGGGGGCCGGAGCAGTACTTC	CASSKLWGPEQYF
TRBD2	NA	TRBV5-6	TRBJ2-3	TGTGCCAGCAGCTTTTTAGGGACTAGCGGGAGTCGCGGCACAGATACGCAGTATTTT	CASSFLGTSGSRGTDTQYF
NA	NA	TRBV28	TRBJ2-1	TGTGCCAGCACCCACTTCCGGAGCGATTACAATGAGCAGTTCTTC	CASTHFRSDYNEQFF
TRBD1	NA	TRBV9	TRBJ1-1	TGTGCCAGCAGCGTAGGTTCCGGGACAGGGAGTGAAGCTTTCTTT	CASSVGSGTGSEAFF
NA	NA	TRBV28	TRBJ1-2	TGTGCCAGCATTCCCCACAACAGGAGGACCTATGGCTACACCTTC	CASIPHNRRTYGYTF
NA	NA	TRBV18	TRBJ1-3	TGTGCCAGCTCACCACTAGTTCCAGGAGCTGGAAACACCATATATTTT	CASSPLVPGAGNTIYF
NA	NA	TRBV7-2	TRBJ1-3	TGTGCCAGCAGCTTTTTTCGGGGTGGGGCTGGAAACACCATATATTTT	CASSFFRGGAGNTIYF
TRBD1	NA	TRBV25-1	TRBJ1-2	TGTGCCAGCAGGAGGACAGGGGATAACTATGGCTACACCTTC	CASRRTGDNYGYTF
NA	NA	TRBV10-2	TRBJ2-1	TGCGCCACCAGACTTGGGGCCTCCTACAATGAGCAGTTCTTC	CATRLGASYNEQFF
NA	once	TRBV19	TRBJ2-7	TGTGCCAGTAGCTCGGGCCGCGCCTACGAGCAGTACTTC	CASSSGRAYEQYF
NA	NA	TRBV7-2	TRBJ1-5	TGTGCCAGCAGGGCGGGGGAAGGGCGCAATCAGCCCCAGCATTTT	CASRAGEGRNQPQHF
NA	NA	TRBV5-1	TRBJ2-3	TGCGCCAGCAGCCCCAAGTCTAGGTCGGGCACAGATACGCAGTATTTT	CASSPKSRSGTDTQYF
TRBD2	NA	TRBV5-1	TRBJ2-6	TGCGCCAGCAGCTTGAGGGCGGGAGCTGGGGCCAACGTCCTGACTTTC	CASSLRAGAGANVLTF